This T cell receptor beta chain was documented in a study of PD-1 blockade in mismatch repair-deficient tumors. As for the study in general: Enrolled about 2012-2016, patients had progressing, pretreated mismatch repair-deficient cancers of 12 to 13 types. Notes on the study in general: After pembrolizumab, tumor-resident clones rose rapidly, then generally contracted before radiologic responses.

The V and J ends lost 0 bases and 1 base respectively, with 7 bases between them. This CDR3 has 14 residues. Germline V lookup: CDR1 SGHRS, CDR2 YFSETQ. Note on this clone: Antigen: not known.

Mismatch repair deficiency was confirmed in all patients, by PCR or immunohistochemistry. A few pembrolizumab responders had their TCRs sequenced. TCRdb keeps only in-frame clones here, not all; method: immunoSEQ multiplex PCR. This sample has more than 15,000 clones; around 82% occur once, and the top ten carry nearly 3.5%. The source is an adult with mismatch repair-deficient cancer. Sequenced material: PBMCs, taken 4 weeks after starting pembrolizumab. The V call is TRBV5-1, the J call TRBJ1-2, with D uncertain. CDR3 nucleotides: TGCGCCAGCAGCTTGGACTCCAATAACTATGGCTACACCTTC. It encodes CASSLDSNNYGYTF.